A single sample is the source of the 16 T cell receptor beta chains below, sequenced in a study of T cells in Graves' hyperthyroidism and ophthalmopathy. RNA transcripts served as the template for amplifying TCR beta CDR3 regions. The TCR CDR3 was amplified in a first-round RT-PCR using the HTBI primer set. Each CDR3 protein gets one entry after TCRdb re-called the multiplex PCR reads with MiXCR. The sample consists of a few hundred thousand distinct CDR3 sequences, roughly 50% of them appearing once. The sequencing input was peripheral blood or thyroid tissue (not recorded which). All receptors derive from a young woman with Graves' hyperthyroidism.

This clonotype showed up many times. CDR3 loop: CASSGTGGQSESISYGYTF. CDR3 DNA sequence: TGTGCCAGCAGCGGAACCGGGGGACAGTCGGAGAGTATCAGCTATGGCTACACCTTC. The chain couples TRBV9 to TRBJ1-2; 7 bases match TRBD1. J lost 4 bases, V lost 3 bases, and 21 bases had no gene match. The CDR3 contains 19 residues. Germline V gene sequence: CDR1 SGDLS, CDR2 YYNGEE.

This clonotype was picked up a small number of times. This chain connects TRBV7-6 to TRBJ1-1, with D uncertain. Germline CDR1 SGHVS, CDR2 FNYEAQ. V lost 4 bases and J lost 8, with 8 bases in between. CDR3 length: 11 amino acids. The CDR3 loop is CASSSGREAFF. The DNA for the CDR3 is TGTGCCAGCAGCTCTGGGAGGGAAGCTTTCTTT.

This clonotype showed up just once. V gene TRBV29-1 combines with J gene TRBJ1-1; 7 bases fit TRBD1. CDR3 length: 11 amino acids. CDR1 and CDR2 (germline): SQVTM, ANQGSEA. The ends lost 8 bases at V and 7 bases at J; junction bases unmatched: 7. The CDR3 loop reads CSLVGDSEAFF. The CDR3 bases are TGCAGCTTAGTTGGGGACAGTGAAGCTTTCTTT.

This clonotype occurred many times. The chain combines TRBV11-2 with TRBJ1-2, with D possibly being TRBD1 (6 bases). V lost 1 base, J lost 4 bases, and 13 bases lay in between. Germline assignment: CDR1 SGHAT and CDR2 FQNNGV. This CDR3 is 15 amino acids long. The CDR3 region is CASSLGGGRSYGYTF. CDR3 nucleotide sequence: TGTGCCAGCAGCTTAGGGGGGGGCCGTAGCTATGGCTACACCTTC.

At least ten counts were recorded for this clonotype. This chain connects TRBV7-2 to TRBJ2-7; 8 bases map to TRBD1. Unmatched junction bases numbered 12, after V lost 5 bases and J lost 0 bases. This CDR3 is built from 17 residues. Germline V CDR1 and CDR2: SGHTA, FQGNSA. The CDR3 DNA is TGTGCCAGCAGCACCCCCATCGACAGGGGATACTCCTACGAGCAGTACTTC. Protein sequence: CASSTPIDRGYSYEQYF.

V gene TRBV9 combines with J gene TRBJ2-4, with 11 bases aligning to TRBD2. The CDR3 extends over 14 amino acids. Germline V lookup: CDR1 SGDLS, CDR2 YYNGEE. Germline trimming cut 4 bases from V and 7 bases from J; bases unmatched to any gene: 4. CDR3 in DNA: TGTGCCAGCAGCCCTAGCGGGAGGTATAACATTCAGTACTTC. It translates to CASSPSGRYNIQYF.

The rearrangement links TRBV29-1 to TRBJ2-7; 14 positions agree with TRBD2. Germline V lookup: CDR1 SQVTM, CDR2 ANQGSEA. V lost 7 bases and J lost 3; bases outside the gene matches: 5. The CDR3 sequence is 14 residues long. The CDR3 coding sequence is TGCAGCGCATCGGGACTAGCGGGAGACTACGAGCAGTACTTC. It is translated as CSASGLAGDYEQYF.

This clonotype was seen a few times. This chain joins TRBV19 and TRBJ1-3; perhaps TRBD1 as D (6 bases). CDR3 length: 15 residues. Trimming cost V 3 bases and J 4 bases, with 13 bases left between them. The V gene's germline CDR1 is LNHDA and CDR2 SQIVND (reference sequence). CDR3 sequence reads: CASSIGTGGGNTIYF. CDR3 in DNA: TGTGCCAGTAGTATCGGAACCGGGGGCGGAAACACCATATATTTT. Full variable domain (remainder filled in from reference TRBV19 and TRBJ1-3): DGGITQSPKYLFRKEGQNVTLSCEQNLNHDAMYWYRQDPGQGLRLIYYSQIVNDFQKGDIAEGYSVSREKKESFPLTVTSAQKNPTAFYLCASSIGTGGGNTIYFGEGSWLTVV.

This clonotype was picked up many times. The chain has TRBV29-1 and TRBJ2-2; the D is unclear. The germline V gene has CDR1 SQVTM and CDR2 ANQGSEA. CDR3 size: 13 residues. V lost 1 base and J 7 bases, leaving 10 bases between the germline ends. CDR3 region: CSVEGAKGGELFF. In nucleotides, the CDR3 is TGCAGCGTTGAAGGGGCGAAGGGCGGGGAGCTGTTTTTT.

J is TRBJ1-1 and V is TRBV4-3; D might be TRBD1 (5 bases). Germline loops: CDR1 LGHNA, CDR2 YSLEER. The CDR3 consists of 16 residues. Trimming left V 0 bases short and J 0 bases short, with 11 bases between. CDR3 amino acids: CASSQDGGGMNTEAFF. In DNA, the CDR3 is TGCGCCAGCAGCCAAGACGGGGGGGGTATGAACACTGAAGCTTTCTTT.

In this sample, this clonotype turned up many times. The chain links TRBV9 to TRBJ2-7; D unresolved. The ends were cut back, 4 bases at V and 0 bases at J, with 5 bases in the middle. The CDR3 spans 12 residues. Per germline, CDR1 SGDLS and CDR2 YYNGEE. The CDR3 here is CASSSNSYEQYF. The CDR3 DNA reads TGTGCCAGCAGCTCAAACTCCTACGAGCAGTACTTC.

This clonotype was seen once. This chain connects TRBV15 to TRBJ1-6; D is unresolved. CDR3 length equals 14 residues. V gave up 4 bases and J gave up 7 bases, with 11 bases separating them. Germline V gives CDR1 LNHNV, CDR2 YYDKDF (reference sequence). The chain's CDR3 is CATSKWRGNSPLHF. The CDR3 region has the DNA TGTGCCACCAGCAAGTGGCGCGGGAATTCACCCCTCCACTTT.

The chain links TRBV15 to TRBJ1-5; D gene uncertain. Germline CDR1 LNHNV, CDR2 YYDKDF (reference sequence). V was cut by 5 bases and J by 5 bases, with 13 bases left in between. This CDR3 spans 14 amino acids. This CDR3 is CATSRTKVDQPQHF. DNA of the CDR3: TGTGCCACCAGCCGGACGAAGGTTGATCAGCCCCAGCATTTT. Variable domain in full (rest from reference TRBV15 and TRBJ1-5): DAMVIQNPRYQVTQFGKPVTLSCSQTLNHNVMYWYQQKSSQAPKLLFHYYDKDFNNEADTPDNFQSRRPNTSFCFLDIRSPGLGDTAMYLCATSRTKVDQPQHFGDGTRLSIL.

The chain recombines TRBV20-1 with TRBJ2-7, with 13 bases matching TRBD2. The V gene's germline CDR1 is DFQATT and CDR2 SNEGSKA (reference sequence). V shed 1 base, J shed 3 bases, and the junction held 9 bases outside the gene matches. The CDR3 sequence is 17 residues long. This CDR3 is CSARGETSGRAFYEQYF. The DNA of the CDR3 is TGCAGTGCTAGAGGCGAAACTAGCGGGAGGGCTTTCTACGAGCAGTACTTC.

The table lists this clonotype with a few counts. The chain couples TRBV19 to TRBJ2-2, with D perhaps TRBD2 (5 bases). From germline, CDR1 is LNHDA and CDR2 SQIVND (reference sequence). This CDR3 contains 14 residues. The CDR3 loop is CGPKGSQRAGELFF. For the CDR3, the DNA is TGTGGTCCAAAAGGGTCGCAGAGGGCCGGGGAGCTGTTTTTT.

This clonotype was observed a few times. V gene TRBV29-1 combines with J gene TRBJ1-2, with D maybe TRBD1 (6 bases). CDR1 SQVTM and CDR2 ANQGSEA come from the germline V gene. V was trimmed by 4 bases and J by 8 bases, leaving 14 bases between them. The CDR3 is made up of 12 amino acids. This CDR3 is CSVGGAGAGYTF. The DNA for the CDR3 is TGCAGCGTTGGGGGGGCAGGGGCGGGCTACACCTTC.